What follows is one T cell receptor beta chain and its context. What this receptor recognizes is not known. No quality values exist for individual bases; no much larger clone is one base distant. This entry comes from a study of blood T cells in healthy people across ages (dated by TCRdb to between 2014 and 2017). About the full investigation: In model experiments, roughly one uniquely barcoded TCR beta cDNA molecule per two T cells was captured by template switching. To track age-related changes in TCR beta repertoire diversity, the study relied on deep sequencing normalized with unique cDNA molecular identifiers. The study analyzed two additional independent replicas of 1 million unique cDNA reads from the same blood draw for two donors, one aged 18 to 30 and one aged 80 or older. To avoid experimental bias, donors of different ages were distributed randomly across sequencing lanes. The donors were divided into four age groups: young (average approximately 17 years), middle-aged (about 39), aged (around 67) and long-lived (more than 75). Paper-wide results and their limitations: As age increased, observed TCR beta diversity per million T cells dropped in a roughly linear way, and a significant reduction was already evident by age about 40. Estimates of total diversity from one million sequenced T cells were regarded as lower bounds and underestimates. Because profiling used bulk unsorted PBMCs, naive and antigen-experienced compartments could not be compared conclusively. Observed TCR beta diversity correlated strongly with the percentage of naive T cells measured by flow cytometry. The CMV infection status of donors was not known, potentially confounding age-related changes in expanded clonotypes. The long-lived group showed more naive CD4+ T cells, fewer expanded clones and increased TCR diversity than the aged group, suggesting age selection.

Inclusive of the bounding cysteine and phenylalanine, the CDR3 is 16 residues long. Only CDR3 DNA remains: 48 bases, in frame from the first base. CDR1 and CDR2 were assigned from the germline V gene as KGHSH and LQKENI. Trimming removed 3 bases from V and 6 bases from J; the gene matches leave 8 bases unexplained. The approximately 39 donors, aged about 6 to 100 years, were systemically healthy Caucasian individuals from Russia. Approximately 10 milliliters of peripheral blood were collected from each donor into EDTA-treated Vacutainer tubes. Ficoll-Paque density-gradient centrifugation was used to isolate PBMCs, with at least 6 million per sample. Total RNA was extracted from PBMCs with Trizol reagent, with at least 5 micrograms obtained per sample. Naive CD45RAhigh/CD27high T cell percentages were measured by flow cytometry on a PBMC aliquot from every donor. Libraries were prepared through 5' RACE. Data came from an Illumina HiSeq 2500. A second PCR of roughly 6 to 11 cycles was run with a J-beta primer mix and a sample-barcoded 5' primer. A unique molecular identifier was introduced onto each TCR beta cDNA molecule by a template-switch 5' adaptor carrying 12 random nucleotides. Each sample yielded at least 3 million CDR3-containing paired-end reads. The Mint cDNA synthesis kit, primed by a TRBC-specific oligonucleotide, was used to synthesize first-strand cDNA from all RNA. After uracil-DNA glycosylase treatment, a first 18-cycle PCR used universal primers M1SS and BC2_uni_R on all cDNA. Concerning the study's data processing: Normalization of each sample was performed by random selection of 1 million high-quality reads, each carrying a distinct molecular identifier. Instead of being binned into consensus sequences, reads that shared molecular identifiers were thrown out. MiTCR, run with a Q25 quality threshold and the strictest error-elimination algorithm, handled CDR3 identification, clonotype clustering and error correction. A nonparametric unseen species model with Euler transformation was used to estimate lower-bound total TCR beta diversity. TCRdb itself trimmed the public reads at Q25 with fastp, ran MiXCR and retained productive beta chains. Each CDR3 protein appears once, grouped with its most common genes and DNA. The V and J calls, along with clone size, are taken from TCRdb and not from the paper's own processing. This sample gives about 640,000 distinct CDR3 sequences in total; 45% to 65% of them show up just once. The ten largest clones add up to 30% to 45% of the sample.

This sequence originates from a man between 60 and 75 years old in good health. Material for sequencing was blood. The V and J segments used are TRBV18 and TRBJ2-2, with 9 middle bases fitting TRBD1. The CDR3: CASSPPGTGIAGELFF. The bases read TGTGCCAGCTCACCTCCCGGGACAGGGATCGCCGGGGAGCTGTTTTTT.